This T cell receptor (beta chain) was sequenced during a study of shared clonotypes between healthy human individuals. Across the study: Donor ages ranged 18 to 49 years: a couple of women, a few men. Regarding the study as a whole: Richness estimates generally favored naive over memory subsets.

Germline loops: CDR1 SGHNT, CDR2 YYREEE (reference sequence). Trimming left V 5 bases short and J 0 bases short, with 9 bases between. This CDR3 spans 13 amino acids. Deep-level running was used for the assay. TCRdb's table, derived via immunoSEQ multiplex PCR, lists solely in-frame clones and lacks some. The repertoire includes about 2 million clones, 90% to 95% of them detected once, and roughly 0.13% sits in the top ten. About this clone itself: Its target is unknown.

This clonotype was obtained from a man aged 18 to 29 in good health. The sample was naive CD4+ T cells sorted from blood. Subset reported: CD45RA+ positively selected. The V and J genes are TRBV5-4 and TRBJ2-7; D remains unclear. DNA of the CDR3: TGTGCCAGCAGACGTGACCACTCCTACGAGCAGTACTTC. Residues: CASRRDHSYEQYF.